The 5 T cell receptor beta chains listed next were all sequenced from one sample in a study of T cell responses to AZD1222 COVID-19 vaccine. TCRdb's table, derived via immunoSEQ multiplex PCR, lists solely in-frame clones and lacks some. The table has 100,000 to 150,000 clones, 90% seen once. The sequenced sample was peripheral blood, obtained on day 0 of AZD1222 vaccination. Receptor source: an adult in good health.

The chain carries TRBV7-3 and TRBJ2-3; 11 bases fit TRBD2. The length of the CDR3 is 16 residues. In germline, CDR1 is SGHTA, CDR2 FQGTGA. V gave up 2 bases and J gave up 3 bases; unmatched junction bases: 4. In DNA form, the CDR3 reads TGTGCCAGCAGCTTAGGGTCTAGCGGGGGGACAGATACGCAGTATTTT. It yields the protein CASSLGSSGGTDTQYF.

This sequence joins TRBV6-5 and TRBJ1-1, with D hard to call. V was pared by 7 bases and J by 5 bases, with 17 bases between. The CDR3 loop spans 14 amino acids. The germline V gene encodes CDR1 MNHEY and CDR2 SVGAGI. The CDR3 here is CASTWGSKTTEAFF. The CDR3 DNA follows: TGTGCCAGCACCTGGGGTTCCAAGACAACTGAAGCTTTCTTT.

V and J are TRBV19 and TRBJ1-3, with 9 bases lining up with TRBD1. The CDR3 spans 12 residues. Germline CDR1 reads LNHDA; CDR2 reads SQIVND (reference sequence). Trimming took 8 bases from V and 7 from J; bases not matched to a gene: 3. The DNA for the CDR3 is TGTGCCAGTGGGACAGGGCGGAACACCATATATTTT. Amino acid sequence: CASGTGRNTIYF.

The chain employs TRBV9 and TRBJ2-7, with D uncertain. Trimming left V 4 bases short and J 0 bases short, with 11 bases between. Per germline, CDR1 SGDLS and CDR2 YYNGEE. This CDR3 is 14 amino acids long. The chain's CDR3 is CASSPSRSSYEQYF. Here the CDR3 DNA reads TGTGCCAGCAGCCCGTCTAGGAGCTCCTACGAGCAGTACTTC.

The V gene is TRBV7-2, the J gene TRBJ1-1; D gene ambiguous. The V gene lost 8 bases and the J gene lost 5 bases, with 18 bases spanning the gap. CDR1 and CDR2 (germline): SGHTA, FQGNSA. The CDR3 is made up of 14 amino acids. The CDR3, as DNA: TGTGCCAGCGCCACGCAGCCCTCGGGAACTGAAGCTTTCTTT. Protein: CASATQPSGTEAFF.